These 11 T cell receptor beta chains were all obtained from the same sample, sequenced in a study of T-cell memory formation after mild COVID-19. TCRdb reprocessed the 5' RACE reads via MiXCR and lists one record per CDR3 protein. The sample carries 550,000 to 700,000 distinct CDR3 sequences, 15% to 20% recorded once. The source material was PBMCs or a T cell subset sorted from them (not recorded which). These receptors were obtained from an adult woman who had mild COVID-19 (a few samples of this study predate the infection). Cell type and time point are not known.

This chain joins TRBV11-2 and TRBJ2-3; D possibly corresponds to TRBD2 (5 bases). Trimming left V 0 bases short and J 2 bases short, with 12 bases between. This CDR3 has 16 amino acids. Germline V gene lookup returns CDR1 SGHAT and CDR2 FQNNGV. The CDR3 region has the DNA TGTGCCAGCAGCTTAGATCAGCCGGGGATCACAGATACGCAGTATTTT. Its translation is CASSLDQPGITDTQYF.

This clonotype has only a few counts. V usage is TRBV6-5 and J usage is TRBJ2-3; TRBD1 agrees at 10 bases. V shed 2 bases, J shed 5 bases, and the junction held 7 bases outside the gene matches. The CDR3 loop spans 16 amino acids. Germline V CDR1 and CDR2: MNHEY, SVGAGI. CDR3 nucleotide sequence: TGTGCCAGCAGTTACACCGGGACAGGGGTGAAAGATACGCAGTATTTT. This encodes CASSYTGTGVKDTQYF.

V gene TRBV6-5 combines with J gene TRBJ1-2; 7 positions agree with TRBD1. J gave up 5 bases and V 4 bases, and 7 bases lay outside the gene matches. The CDR3 is made up of 14 amino acids. Germline CDR1 and CDR2: MNHEY and SVGAGI. CDR3 in DNA: TGTGCCAGCAGTTCGACAGGGATTCGGTATGGCTACACCTTC. It translates to CASSSTGIRYGYTF.

This clonotype was counted only a few times. The chain combines TRBV5-4 with TRBJ1-2, with D maybe TRBD1 (6 bases). Germline CDR1 is SGHNT and CDR2 is YYREEE (reference sequence). The germline V and J ends were trimmed by 3 bases and 3 bases, with 24 bases remaining between them. The CDR3 loop spans 18 amino acids. DNA of the CDR3: TGTGCCAGCAGCTCGCCGCGGGGGACACCATGGGCGGACTATGGCTACACCTTC. Its protein is CASSSPRGTPWADYGYTF.

This chain uses TRBV7-9 with TRBJ2-3; TRBD1 or TRBD2 may be the D gene (6 bases each). Per germline, CDR1 SEHNR and CDR2 FQNEAQ (reference sequence). This CDR3 spans 13 amino acids. Trimming took off 0 bases at V and 10 bases at J, with 11 bases between the two ends. The CDR3 bases are TGTGCCAGCAGCTTAGCGGGGGGCCATCCGCAGTATTTT. As protein: CASSLAGGHPQYF.

This clonotype was seen only a few times. The gene calls are TRBV3-1 and TRBJ2-3; D unclear. This CDR3 has 16 residues. V gave up 4 bases and J gave up 1 base, with 15 bases separating them. Germline V gives CDR1 LGHDT, CDR2 YNNKEL (reference sequence). DNA of the CDR3: TGTGCCAGCAGCCCGACATCGAGCCCCGGCACAGATACGCAGTATTTT. This translates into CASSPTSSPGTDTQYF.

Ten or more counts support this clonotype. The chain combines TRBV7-9 with TRBJ1-1; possible D gene TRBD1, 6 bases. The germline V gene encodes CDR1 SEHNR and CDR2 FQNEAQ (reference sequence). The length of the CDR3 is 14 residues. V dropped 3 bases and J dropped 0 bases, with 8 bases sitting between them. The CDR3 here is CASSLDSMNTEAFF. The CDR3 DNA reads as TGTGCCAGCAGCTTGGACAGTATGAACACTGAAGCTTTCTTT.

This clonotype was picked up a small number of times. The CDR3 bases are TGTGCCTGGAGTGTAGCAAGCACCGATCAGCCCCAGCATTTT. This gives the protein CAWSVASTDQPQHF. This chain links TRBV30 with TRBJ1-5; D remains unclear. The CDR3 contains 14 residues. Trimming left V 0 bases short and J 5 bases short, with 11 bases between. Germline CDR1 reads GTSNPN; CDR2 reads SVGIG (reference sequence). The full variable domain, rest sourced from reference TRBV30 and TRBJ1-5, is SQTIHQWPATLVQPVGSPLSLECTVEGTSNPNLYWYRQAAGRGLQLLFYSVGIGQISSEVPQNLSASRPQDRQFILSSKKLLLSDSGFYLCAWSVASTDQPQHFGDGTRLSIL.

The chain has TRBV12-3 or TRBV12-4 and TRBJ1-1, with D tentatively TRBD1 (6 bases). The V end lost 4 bases, the J end lost 3 bases, and 21 bases lay between the germline ends. This CDR3 is built from 17 residues. CDR3 sequence reads: CASSSLGGGHQDTEAFF. As DNA, the CDR3 is TGTGCCAGCAGTTCTCTAGGAGGGGGGCACCAAGACACTGAAGCTTTCTTT.

As DNA, the CDR3 is TGCAGCGTTGAACATCGGCGGGACGAGCAGTTCTTC. The encoded protein is CSVEHRRDEQFF. The chain recombines TRBV29-1 with TRBJ2-1, with D possibly matching TRBD2 (6 bases). The germline CDR1 and CDR2 sequences are SQVTM and ANQGSEA. The CDR3 runs to 12 residues. V was pared by 2 bases and J by 10 bases, with 12 bases between.

This clonotype appeared a few times. The chain carries TRBV6-1 and TRBJ2-5, with 7 nucleotides matching TRBD1. V shed 2 bases and J 2 bases; nucleotides not matched to a gene: 5. Germline V gene data show CDR1 as MNHNS and CDR2 as SASEGT. The CDR3 has 15 amino acids. The CDR3 sequence is CASSEPGQSQETQYF. Written as DNA, the CDR3 is TGTGCCAGCAGTGAACCGGGACAGTCTCAAGAGACCCAGTACTTC.